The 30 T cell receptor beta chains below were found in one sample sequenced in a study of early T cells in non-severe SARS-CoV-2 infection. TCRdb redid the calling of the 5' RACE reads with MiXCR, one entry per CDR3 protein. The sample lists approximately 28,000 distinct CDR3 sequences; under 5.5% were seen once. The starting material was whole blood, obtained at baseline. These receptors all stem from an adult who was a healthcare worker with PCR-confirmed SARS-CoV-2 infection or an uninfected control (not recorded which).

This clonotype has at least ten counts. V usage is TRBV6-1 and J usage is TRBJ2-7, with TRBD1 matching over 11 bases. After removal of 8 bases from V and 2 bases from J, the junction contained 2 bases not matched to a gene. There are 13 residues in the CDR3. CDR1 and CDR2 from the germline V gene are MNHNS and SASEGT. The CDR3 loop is CASEDRGPYEQYF. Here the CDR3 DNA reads TGTGCCAGCGAGGACAGGGGGCCCTACGAGCAGTACTTC.

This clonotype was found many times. This chain's CDR3 is CSAQTSGGAYEQYF. In nucleotides, the CDR3 is TGCAGTGCCCAGACTAGCGGGGGGGCCTACGAGCAGTACTTC. This rearrangement joins TRBV20-1 to TRBJ2-7; TRBD2 matches at 14 bases. The germline gives CDR1 DFQATT, CDR2 SNEGSKA (reference sequence). With V trimmed by 6 bases and J by 2 bases, 3 bases remained unmatched. The CDR3 is 14 residues long.

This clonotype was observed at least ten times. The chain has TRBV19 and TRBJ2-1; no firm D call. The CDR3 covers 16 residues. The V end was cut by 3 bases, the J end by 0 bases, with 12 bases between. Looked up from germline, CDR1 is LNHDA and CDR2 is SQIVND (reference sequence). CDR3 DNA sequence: TGTGCCAGTAGTATGTCGATCTCTGGCTCCTACAATGAGCAGTTCTTC. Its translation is CASSMSISGSYNEQFF.

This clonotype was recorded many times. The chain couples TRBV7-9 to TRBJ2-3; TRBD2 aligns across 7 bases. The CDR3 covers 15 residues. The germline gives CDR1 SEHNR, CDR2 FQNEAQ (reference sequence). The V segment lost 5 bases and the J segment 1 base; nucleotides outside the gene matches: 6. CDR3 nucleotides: TGTGCCAGCAGCCTCCTTCTAGCGGGCACAGATACGCAGTATTTT. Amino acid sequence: CASSLLLAGTDTQYF.

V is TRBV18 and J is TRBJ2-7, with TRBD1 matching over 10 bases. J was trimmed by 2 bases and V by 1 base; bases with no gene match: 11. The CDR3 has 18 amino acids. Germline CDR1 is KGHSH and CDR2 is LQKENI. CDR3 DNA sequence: TGTGCCAGCTCACCACTTCGGAGCGGGACAGGGGCCACCTACGAGCAGTACTTC. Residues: CASSPLRSGTGATYEQYF.

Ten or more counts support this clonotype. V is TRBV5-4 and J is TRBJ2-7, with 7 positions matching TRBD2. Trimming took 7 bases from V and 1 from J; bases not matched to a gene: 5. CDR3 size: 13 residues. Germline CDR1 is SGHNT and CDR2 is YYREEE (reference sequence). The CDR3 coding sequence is TGTGCCAGCCGGGGGAGGGGATCCTACGAGCAGTACTTC. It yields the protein CASRGRGSYEQYF.

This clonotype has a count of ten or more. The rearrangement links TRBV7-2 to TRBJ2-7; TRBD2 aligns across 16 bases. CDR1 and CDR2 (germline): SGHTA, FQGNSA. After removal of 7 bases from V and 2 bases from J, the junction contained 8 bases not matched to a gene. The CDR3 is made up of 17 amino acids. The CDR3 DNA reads TGTGCCAGCATCCCGCCCGGGACTAGCGGGGGGGCCTACGAGCAGTACTTC. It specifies CASIPPGTSGGAYEQYF.

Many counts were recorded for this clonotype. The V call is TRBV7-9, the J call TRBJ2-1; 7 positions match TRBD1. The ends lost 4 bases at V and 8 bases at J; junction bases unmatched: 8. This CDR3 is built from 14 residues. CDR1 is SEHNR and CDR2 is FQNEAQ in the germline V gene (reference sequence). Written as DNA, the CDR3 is TGTGCCAGCAGCTCGGGACAGCCAGTCGATGAGCAGTTCTTC. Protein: CASSSGQPVDEQFF.

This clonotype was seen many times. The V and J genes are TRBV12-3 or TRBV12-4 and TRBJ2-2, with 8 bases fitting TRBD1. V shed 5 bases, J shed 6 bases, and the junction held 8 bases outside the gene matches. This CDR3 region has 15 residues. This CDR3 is CASSAKSGGSGELFF. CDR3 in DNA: TGTGCCAGCAGTGCCAAATCAGGGGGCTCCGGGGAGCTGTTTTTT.

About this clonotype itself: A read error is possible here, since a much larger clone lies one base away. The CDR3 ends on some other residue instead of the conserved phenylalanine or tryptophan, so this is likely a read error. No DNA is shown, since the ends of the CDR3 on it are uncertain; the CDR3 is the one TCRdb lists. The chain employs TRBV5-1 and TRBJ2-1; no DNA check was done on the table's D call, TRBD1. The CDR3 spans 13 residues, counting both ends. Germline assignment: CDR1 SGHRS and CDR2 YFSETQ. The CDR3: CASSLERGSAGFS.

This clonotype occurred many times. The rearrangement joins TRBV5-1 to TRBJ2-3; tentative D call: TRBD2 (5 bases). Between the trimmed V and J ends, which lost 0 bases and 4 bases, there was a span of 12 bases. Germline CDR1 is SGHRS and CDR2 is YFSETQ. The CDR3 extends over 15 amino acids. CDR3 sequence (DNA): TGCGCCAGCAGCTTGGACCCGGGATTCCCAGATACGCAGTATTTT. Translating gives CASSLDPGFPDTQYF.

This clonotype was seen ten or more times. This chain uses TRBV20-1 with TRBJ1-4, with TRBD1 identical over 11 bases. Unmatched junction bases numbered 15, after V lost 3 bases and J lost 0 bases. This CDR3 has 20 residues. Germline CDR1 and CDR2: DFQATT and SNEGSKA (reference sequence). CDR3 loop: CSARTNFGGQGVATNEKLFF. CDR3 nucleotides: TGCAGTGCTAGGACGAATTTTGGGGGACAGGGGGTCGCAACTAATGAAAAACTGTTTTTT.

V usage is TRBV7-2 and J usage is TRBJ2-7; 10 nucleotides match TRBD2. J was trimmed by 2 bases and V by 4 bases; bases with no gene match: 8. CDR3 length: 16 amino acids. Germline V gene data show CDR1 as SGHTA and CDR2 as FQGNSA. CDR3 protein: CASSSKRGGNPYEQYF. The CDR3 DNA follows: TGTGCCAGCAGCTCGAAGCGGGGGGGCAACCCCTACGAGCAGTACTTC.

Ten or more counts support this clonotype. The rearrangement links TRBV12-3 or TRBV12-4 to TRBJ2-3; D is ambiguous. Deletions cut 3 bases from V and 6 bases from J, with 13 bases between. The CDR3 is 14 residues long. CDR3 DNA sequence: TGTGCCAGCAGTTTGAAGGGCCCGGAGGATACGCAGTATTTT. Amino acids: CASSLKGPEDTQYF.

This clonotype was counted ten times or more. The CDR3 spells CASSPLAGGDTGELFF. In DNA form, the CDR3 reads TGTGCCAGCAGCCCTCTAGCGGGGGGAGACACCGGGGAGCTGTTTTTT. The J gene is TRBJ2-2, the V gene TRBV7-3; 11 nucleotides agree with TRBD2. The CDR3 contains 16 residues. V gave up 5 bases and J gave up 3 bases; unmatched junction bases: 5. Germline V gene sequence: CDR1 SGHTA, CDR2 FQGTGA. The whole variable domain, filled in from reference TRBV7-3 and TRBJ2-2, reads GAGVSQTPSNKVTEKGKYVELRCDPISGHTALYWYRQSLGQGPEFLIYFQGTGAADDSGLPNDRFFAVRPEGSVSTLKIQRTERGDSAVYLCASSPLAGGDTGELFFGEGSRLTVL.

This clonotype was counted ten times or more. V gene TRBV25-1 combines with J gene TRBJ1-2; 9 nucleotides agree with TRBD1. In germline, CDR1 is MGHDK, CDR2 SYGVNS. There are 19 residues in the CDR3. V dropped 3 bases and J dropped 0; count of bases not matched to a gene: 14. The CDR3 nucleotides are TGTGCCAGCAGTGATACGAGCGCCGGACAGGGGTCGGCTAACTATGGCTACACCTTC. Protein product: CASSDTSAGQGSANYGYTF.

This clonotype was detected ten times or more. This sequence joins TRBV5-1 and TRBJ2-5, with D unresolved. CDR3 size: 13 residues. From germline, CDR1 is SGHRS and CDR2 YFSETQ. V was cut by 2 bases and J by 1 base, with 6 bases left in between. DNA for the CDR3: TGCGCCAGCAGCTTTCCGGGCCAAGAGACCCAGTACTTC. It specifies CASSFPGQETQYF.

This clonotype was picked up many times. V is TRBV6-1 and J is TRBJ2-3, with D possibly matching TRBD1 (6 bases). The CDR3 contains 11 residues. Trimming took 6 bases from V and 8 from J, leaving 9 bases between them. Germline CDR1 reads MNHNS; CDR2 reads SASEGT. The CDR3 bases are TGTGCCAGCAGGCAGGGGACTACGCAGTATTTT. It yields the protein CASRQGTTQYF.

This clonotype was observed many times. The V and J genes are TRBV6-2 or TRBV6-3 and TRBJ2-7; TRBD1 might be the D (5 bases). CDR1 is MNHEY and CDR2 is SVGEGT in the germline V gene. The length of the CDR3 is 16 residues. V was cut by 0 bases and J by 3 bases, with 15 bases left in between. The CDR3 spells CASSYSTRVRSYEQYF. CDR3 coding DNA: TGTGCCAGCAGTTACTCAACCAGGGTCAGAAGCTACGAGCAGTACTTC.

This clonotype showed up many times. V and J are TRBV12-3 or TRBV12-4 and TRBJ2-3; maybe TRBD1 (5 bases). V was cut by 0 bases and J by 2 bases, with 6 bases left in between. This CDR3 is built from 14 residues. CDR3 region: CASSLAGATDTQYF. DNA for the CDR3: TGTGCCAGCAGTTTAGCAGGGGCCACAGATACGCAGTATTTT.

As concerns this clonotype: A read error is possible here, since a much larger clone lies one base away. In DNA, the CDR3 is TGTACCAGCAGTCGAAGACTAGCGGGGGTGAACACCGGGGAGCTGTTTTTT. As protein: CTSSRRLAGVNTGELFF. The chain employs TRBV6-6 and TRBJ2-2; 12 bases are shared with TRBD2. This CDR3 contains 17 residues. From germline, CDR1 is MNHNY and CDR2 SVGAGI (reference sequence).

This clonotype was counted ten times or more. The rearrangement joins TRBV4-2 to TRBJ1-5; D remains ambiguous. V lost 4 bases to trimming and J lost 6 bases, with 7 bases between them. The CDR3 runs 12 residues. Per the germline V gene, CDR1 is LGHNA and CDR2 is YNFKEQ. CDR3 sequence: CASSPVGQPQHF. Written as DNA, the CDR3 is TGTGCCAGCAGCCCGGTTGGTCAGCCCCAGCATTTT.

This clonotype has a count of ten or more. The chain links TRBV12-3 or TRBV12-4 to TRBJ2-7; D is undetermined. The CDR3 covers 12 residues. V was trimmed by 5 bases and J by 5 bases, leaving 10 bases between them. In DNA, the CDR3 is TGTGCCAGCAGTCCTCCTATTAACGAGCAGTACTTC. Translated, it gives CASSPPINEQYF.

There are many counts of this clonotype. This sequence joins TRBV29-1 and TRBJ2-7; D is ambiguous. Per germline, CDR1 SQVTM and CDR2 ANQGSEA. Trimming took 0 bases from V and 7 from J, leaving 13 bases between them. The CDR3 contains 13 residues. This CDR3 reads CSVEDLFSGEQYF. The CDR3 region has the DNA TGCAGCGTTGAAGATTTGTTCAGTGGAGAGCAGTACTTC.

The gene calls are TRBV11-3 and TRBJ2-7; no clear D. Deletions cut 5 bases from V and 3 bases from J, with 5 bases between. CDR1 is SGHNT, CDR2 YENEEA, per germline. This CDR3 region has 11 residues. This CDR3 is CASSQVYEQYF. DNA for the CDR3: TGTGCCAGCAGCCAAGTCTACGAGCAGTACTTC.

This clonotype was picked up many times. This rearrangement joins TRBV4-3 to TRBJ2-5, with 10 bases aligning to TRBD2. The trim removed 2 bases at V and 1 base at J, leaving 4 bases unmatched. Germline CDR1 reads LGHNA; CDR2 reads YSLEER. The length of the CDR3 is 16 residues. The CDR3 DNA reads TGCGCCAGCAGCCAACAGAGACTAGCGGGCCAAGAGACCCAGTACTTC. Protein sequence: CASSQQRLAGQETQYF.

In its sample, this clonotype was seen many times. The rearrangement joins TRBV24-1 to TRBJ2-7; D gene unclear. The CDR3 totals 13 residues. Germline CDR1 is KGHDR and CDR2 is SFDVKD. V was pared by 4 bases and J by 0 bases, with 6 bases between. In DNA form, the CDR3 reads TGTGCCACCAGTGACCGGATCTCCTACGAGCAGTACTTC. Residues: CATSDRISYEQYF.

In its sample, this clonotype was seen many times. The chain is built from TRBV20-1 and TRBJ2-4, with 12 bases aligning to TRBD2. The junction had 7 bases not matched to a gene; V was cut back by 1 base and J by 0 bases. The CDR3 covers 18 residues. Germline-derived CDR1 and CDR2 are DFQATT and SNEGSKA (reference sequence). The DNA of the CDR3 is TGCAGTGCTAGAGGGCCCGGACTAGCGGGAATAGCCAAAAACATTCAGTACTTC. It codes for CSARGPGLAGIAKNIQYF.

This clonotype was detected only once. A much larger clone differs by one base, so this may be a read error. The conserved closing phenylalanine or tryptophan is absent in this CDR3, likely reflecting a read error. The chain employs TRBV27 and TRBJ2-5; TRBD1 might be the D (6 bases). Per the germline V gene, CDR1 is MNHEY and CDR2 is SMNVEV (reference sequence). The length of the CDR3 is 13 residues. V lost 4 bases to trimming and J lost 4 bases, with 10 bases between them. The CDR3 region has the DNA TGTGCCAGCAGTTCGAACAGGGCAGAGACCCAGTACTCC. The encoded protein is CASSSNRAETQYS.

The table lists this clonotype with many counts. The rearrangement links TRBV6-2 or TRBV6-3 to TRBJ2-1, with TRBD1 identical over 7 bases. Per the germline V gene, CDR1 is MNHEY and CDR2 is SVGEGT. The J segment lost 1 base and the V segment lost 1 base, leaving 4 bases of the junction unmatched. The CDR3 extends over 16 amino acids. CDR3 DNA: TGTGCCAGCAGTTACTACACAGGGGTTTCCTACAATGAGCAGTTCTTC. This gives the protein CASSYYTGVSYNEQFF.